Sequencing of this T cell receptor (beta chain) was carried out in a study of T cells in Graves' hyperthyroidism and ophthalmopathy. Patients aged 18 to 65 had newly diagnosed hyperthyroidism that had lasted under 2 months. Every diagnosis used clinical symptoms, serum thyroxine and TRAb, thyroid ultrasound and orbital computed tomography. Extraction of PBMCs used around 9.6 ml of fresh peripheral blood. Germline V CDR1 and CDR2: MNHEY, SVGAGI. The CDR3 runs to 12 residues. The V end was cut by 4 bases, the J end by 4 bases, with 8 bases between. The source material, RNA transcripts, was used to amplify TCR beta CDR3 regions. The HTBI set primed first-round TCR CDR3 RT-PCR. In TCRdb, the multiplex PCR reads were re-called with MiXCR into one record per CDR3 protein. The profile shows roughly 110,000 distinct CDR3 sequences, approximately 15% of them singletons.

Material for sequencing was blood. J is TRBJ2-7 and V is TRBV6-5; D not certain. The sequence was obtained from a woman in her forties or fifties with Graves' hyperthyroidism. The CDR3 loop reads CASSLEEYEQYF. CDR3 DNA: TGTGCCAGCAGTTTAGAGGAGTACGAGCAGTACTTC.